This record covers a single T cell receptor (beta chain). As yet, its antigen is unknown. Data came from immunoSEQ multiplex PCR; TCRdb stores just in-frame clones and leaves some out. The sample contains about 110,000 clones, about 85% of which appear only once. This entry is derived from a study of cytomegalovirus exposure and HLA in healthy donors. At the level of the study: Per a later analysis, the approximately 700 first-cohort and more than 100 validation repertoires shared one platform.

V was clipped by 5 bases and J by 6 bases; unmatched bases: 17. Looked up from germline, CDR1 is SEHNR and CDR2 is FQNEAQ (reference sequence). CDR3 length: 17 amino acids. Findings and caveats of the study: According to reports, the classifier identified cytomegalovirus status with high specificity and sensitivity. Specific recognition of CMV antigens was confirmed in vitro for three chains (all CMV-associated).

This receptor was obtained from a woman aged 18-29 years in good health and CMV-seronegative. The sequenced sample consisted of PBMCs. The chain recombines TRBV7-9 with TRBJ2-3, with 7 bases aligning to TRBD2. The CDR3 DNA is TGTGCCAGCAGCCAGACCAGGGAGGGGATAGCGCGGGATACGCAGTATTTT. This encodes CASSQTREGIARDTQYF.